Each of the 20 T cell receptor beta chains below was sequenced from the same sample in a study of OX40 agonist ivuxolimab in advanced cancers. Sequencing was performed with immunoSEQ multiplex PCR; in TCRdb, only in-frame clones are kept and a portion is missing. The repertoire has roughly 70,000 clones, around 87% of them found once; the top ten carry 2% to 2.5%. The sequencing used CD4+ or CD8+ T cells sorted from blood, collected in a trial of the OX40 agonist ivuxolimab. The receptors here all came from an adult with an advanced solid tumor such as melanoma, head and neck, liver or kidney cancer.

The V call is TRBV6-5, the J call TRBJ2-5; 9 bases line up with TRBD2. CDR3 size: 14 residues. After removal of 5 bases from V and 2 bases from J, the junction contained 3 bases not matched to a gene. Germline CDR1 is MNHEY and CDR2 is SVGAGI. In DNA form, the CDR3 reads TGTGCCAGCAGTAGGACTAGCGTACAAGAGACCCAGTACTTC. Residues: CASSRTSVQETQYF.

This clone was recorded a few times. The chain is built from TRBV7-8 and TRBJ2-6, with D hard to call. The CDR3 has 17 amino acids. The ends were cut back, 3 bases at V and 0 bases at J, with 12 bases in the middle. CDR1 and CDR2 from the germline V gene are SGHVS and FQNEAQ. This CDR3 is CASSFQSVGSGANVLTF. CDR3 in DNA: TGTGCCAGCAGCTTTCAATCCGTGGGCTCTGGGGCCAACGTCCTGACTTTC.

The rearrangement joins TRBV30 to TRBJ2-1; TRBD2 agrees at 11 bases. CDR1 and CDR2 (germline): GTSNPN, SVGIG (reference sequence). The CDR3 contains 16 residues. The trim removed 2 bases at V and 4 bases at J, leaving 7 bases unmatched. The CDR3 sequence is CAWSLIAGGKYNEQFF. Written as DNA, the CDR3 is TGTGCCTGGAGTCTAATAGCGGGAGGGAAATACAATGAGCAGTTCTTC. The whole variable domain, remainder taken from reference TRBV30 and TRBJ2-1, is SQTIHQWPATLVQPVGSPLSLECTVEGTSNPNLYWYRQAAGRGLQLLFYSVGIGQISSEVPQNLSASRPQDRQFILSSKKLLLSDSGFYLCAWSLIAGGKYNEQFFGPGTRLTVL.

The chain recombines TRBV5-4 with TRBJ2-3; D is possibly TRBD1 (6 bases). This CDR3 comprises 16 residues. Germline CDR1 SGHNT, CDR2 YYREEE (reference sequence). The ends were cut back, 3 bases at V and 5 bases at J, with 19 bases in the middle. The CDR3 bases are TGTGCCAGCAGCTCCCCAGGGGACGGGGTGAAAGATACGCAGTATTTT. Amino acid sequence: CASSSPGDGVKDTQYF.

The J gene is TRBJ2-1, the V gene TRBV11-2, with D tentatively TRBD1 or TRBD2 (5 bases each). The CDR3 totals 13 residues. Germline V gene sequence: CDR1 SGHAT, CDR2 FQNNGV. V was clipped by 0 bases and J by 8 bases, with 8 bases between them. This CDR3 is CASSLDLGDEQFF. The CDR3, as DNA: TGTGCCAGCAGCTTAGATCTGGGGGATGAGCAGTTCTTC.

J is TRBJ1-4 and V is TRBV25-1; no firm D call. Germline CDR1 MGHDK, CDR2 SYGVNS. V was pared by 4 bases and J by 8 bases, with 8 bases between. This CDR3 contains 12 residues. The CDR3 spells CASSVGYEKLFF. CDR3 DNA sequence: TGTGCCAGCAGTGTAGGATACGAAAAACTGTTTTTT.

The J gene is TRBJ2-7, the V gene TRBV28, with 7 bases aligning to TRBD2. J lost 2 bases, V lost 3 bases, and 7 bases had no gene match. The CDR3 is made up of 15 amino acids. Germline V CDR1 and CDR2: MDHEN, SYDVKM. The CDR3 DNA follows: TGTGCCAGCAGTTTGGGCGGGAGCCTTACCTACGAGCAGTACTTC. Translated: CASSLGGSLTYEQYF.

The chain's CDR3 is CSAKGEDLAFF. CDR3 nucleotide sequence: TGCAGTGCTAAGGGGGAGGATCTAGCTTTCTTT. V gene TRBV20-1 combines with J gene TRBJ1-1; a weak D match, TRBD1 (6 bases). Trimming removed 4 bases at V and 10 bases at J, with 13 bases between. This CDR3 contains 11 residues. Germline CDR1 DFQATT, CDR2 SNEGSKA (reference sequence).

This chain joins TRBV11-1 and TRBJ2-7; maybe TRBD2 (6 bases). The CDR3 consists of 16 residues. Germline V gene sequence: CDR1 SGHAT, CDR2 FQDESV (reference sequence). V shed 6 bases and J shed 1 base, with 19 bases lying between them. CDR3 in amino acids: CASSSVDAAGSYEQYF. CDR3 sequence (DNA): TGTGCCAGCAGTTCAGTCGACGCGGCGGGGTCCTACGAGCAGTACTTC.

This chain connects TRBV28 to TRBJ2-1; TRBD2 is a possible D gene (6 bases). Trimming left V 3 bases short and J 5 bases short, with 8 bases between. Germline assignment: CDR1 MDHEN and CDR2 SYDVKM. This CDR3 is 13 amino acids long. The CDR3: CASSLRGNNEQFF. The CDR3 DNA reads TGTGCCAGCAGTTTGCGGGGTAACAATGAGCAGTTCTTC. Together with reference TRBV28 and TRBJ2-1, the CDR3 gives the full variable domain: DVKVTQSSRYLVKRTGEKVFLECVQDMDHENMFWYRQDPGLGLRLIYFSYDVKMKEKGDIPEGYSVSREKKERFSLILESASTNQTSMYLCASSLRGNNEQFFGPGTRLTVL.

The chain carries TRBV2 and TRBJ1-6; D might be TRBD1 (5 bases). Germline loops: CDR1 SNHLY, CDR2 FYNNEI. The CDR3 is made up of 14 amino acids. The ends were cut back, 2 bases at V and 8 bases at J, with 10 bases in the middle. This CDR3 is CASSERGSYSPLHF. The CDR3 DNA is TGTGCCAGCAGTGAACGGGGGTCTTATTCACCCCTCCACTTT. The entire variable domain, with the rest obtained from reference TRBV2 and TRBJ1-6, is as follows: EPEVTQTPSHQVTQMGQEVILRCVPISNHLYFYWYRQILGQKVEFLVSFYNNEISEKSEIFDDQFSVERPDGSNFTLKIRSTKLEDSAMYFCASSERGSYSPLHFGNGTRLTVT.

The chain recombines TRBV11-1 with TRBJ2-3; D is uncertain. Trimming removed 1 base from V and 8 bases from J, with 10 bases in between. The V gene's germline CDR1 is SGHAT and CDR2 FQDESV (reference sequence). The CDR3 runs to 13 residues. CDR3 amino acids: CASSLVTWGTQYF. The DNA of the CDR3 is TGTGCCAGCAGCTTAGTAACGTGGGGTACGCAGTATTTT.

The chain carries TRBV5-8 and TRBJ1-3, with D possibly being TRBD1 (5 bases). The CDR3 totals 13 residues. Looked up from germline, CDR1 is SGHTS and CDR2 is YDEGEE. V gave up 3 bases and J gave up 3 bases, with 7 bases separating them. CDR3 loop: CASSWDGGNTIYF. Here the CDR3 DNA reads TGTGCCAGCAGCTGGGACGGTGGAAACACCATATATTTT.

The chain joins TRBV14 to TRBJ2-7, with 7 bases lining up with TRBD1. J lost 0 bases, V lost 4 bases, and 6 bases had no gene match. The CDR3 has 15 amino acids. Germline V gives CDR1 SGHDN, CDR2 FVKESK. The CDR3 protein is CASSRAQGVSYEQYF. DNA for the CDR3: TGTGCCAGCAGCCGAGCGCAGGGGGTCTCCTACGAGCAGTACTTC.

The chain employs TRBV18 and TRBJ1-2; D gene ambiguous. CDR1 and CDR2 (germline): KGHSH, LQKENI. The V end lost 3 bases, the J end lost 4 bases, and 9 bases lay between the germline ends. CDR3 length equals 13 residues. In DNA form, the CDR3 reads TGTGCCAGCTCACCGGAAGCGTCCTATGGCTACACCTTC. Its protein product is CASSPEASYGYTF.

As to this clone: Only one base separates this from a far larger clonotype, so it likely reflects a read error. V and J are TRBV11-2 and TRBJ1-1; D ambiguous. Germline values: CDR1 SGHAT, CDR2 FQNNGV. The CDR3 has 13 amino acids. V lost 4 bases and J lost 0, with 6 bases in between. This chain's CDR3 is CASSWNLNTEAFF. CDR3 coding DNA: TGTGCCAGCAGCTGGAACCTGAACACTGAAGCTTTCTTT.

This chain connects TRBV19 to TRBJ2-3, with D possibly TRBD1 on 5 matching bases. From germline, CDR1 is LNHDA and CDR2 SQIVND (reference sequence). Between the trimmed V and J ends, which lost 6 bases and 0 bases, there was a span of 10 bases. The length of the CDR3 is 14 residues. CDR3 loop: CASSYDRSTDTQYF. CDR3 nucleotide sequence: TGTGCCAGTAGCTATGACAGAAGCACAGATACGCAGTATTTT.

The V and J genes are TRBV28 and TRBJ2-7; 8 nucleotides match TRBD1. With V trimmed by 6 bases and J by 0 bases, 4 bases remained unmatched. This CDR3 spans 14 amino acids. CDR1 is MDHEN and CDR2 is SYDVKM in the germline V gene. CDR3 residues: CASRATGDSYEQYF. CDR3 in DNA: TGTGCCAGCAGGGCGACAGGGGACTCCTACGAGCAGTACTTC.

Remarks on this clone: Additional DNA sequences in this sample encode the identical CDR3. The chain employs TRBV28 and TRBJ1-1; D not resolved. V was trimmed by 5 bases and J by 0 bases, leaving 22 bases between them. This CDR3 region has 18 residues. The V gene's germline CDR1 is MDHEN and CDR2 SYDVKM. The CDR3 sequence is CASSLTTLTVSMNTEAFF. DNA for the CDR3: TGTGCCAGCAGTCTAACCACCTTAACAGTTTCCATGAACACTGAAGCTTTCTTT.

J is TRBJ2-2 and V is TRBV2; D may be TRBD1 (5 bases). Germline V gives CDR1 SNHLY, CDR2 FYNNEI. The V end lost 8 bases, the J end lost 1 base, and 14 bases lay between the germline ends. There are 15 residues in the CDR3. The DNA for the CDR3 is TGTGCCAGCCGGATCGCTAGGGGGAACACCGGGGAGCTGTTTTTT. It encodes CASRIARGNTGELFF.